Shown below are 28 T cell receptor beta chains from a single sample sequenced in a study of T cell repertoires in cytomegalovirus infection. TCRdb redid the calling of the reads with MiXCR, one entry per CDR3 protein. This sample has around 530,000 distinct CDR3 sequences, with more than 20% found just once. The material sequenced was PBMCs. The origin of the receptors is a human donor in good health (CMV status not recorded). Some clones in this sample may be carry-over from other donors' samples.

This clonotype has at least ten counts. The chain couples TRBV12-3 or TRBV12-4 to TRBJ1-5; a possible D gene is TRBD1 (5 bases). This CDR3 region has 17 residues. V lost 3 bases and J lost 0, with 15 bases in between. The CDR3 sequence: CASSLGGLLVSNQPQHF. CDR3 DNA: TGTGCCAGCAGTTTGGGGGGTCTCCTGGTTAGCAATCAGCCCCAGCATTTT.

This rearrangement joins TRBV24-1 to TRBJ2-7; D is perhaps TRBD2 (6 bases). This CDR3 spans 17 amino acids. Looked up from germline, CDR1 is KGHDR and CDR2 is SFDVKD. The CDR3 bases are TGTGCCACCAGTGTTTTGCGGGACCGCGGCCAAGGGGAGGAGCAGTACGTC. Its protein product is CATSVLRDRGQGEEQYV.

The CDR3 region has the DNA TGTGCCAGCAGCTTAGTGGGTGGGGCAGGCTCCTACAATGAGCAGTTCTTC. Protein product: CASSLVGGAGSYNEQFF. The gene calls are TRBV7-2 and TRBJ2-1, with D perhaps TRBD1 (5 bases). The CDR3 runs 17 residues. Germline CDR1 SGHTA, CDR2 FQGNSA. V was clipped by 1 base and J by 0 bases, with 13 bases between them.

This clonotype occurred many times. The chain combines TRBV7-8 with TRBJ2-1; 14 bases map to TRBD2. The J segment lost 1 base and the V segment lost 5 bases, leaving 13 bases of the junction unmatched. The CDR3 has 20 amino acids. CDR1 is SGHVS and CDR2 is FQNEAQ in the germline V gene. CDR3: CASSLRGTSGSPQSYNEQFF. The CDR3 nucleotides read TGTGCCAGCAGCCTAAGGGGGACTAGCGGGAGTCCCCAATCCTACAATGAGCAGTTCTTC.

The chain uses TRBV2 and TRBJ2-1, with 9 nucleotides matching TRBD2. The germline V gene has CDR1 SNHLY and CDR2 FYNNEI. Losses at the gene ends were 8 bases for V and 15 bases for J; bases not matched to a gene: 8. CDR3 length: 11 amino acids. This CDR3 is CASYSGSGLFF. The DNA for the CDR3 is TGTGCCAGCTATAGCGGGAGCGGGCTGTTCTTC.

The sample holds a few counts of this clonotype. V gene TRBV6-5 combines with J gene TRBJ2-1; D is ambiguous. Germline V gives CDR1 MNHEY, CDR2 SVGAGI. The CDR3 length is 13 residues. V lost 8 bases and J lost 10, with 18 bases in between. CDR3 sequence reads: CASQKPPHLEQFF. Written as DNA, the CDR3 is TGTGCCAGCCAAAAACCCCCCCACCTAGAGCAGTTCTTC.

This clonotype occurred a few times. The DNA for the CDR3 is TGTGCCAGCAGGCCCCAACGATGGGACAGAGTAAAAAACTACACTGAAGCTTTCTTT. Protein sequence: CASRPQRWDRVKNYTEAFF. The genes are TRBV12-3 or TRBV12-4 and TRBJ1-1; 7 bases map to TRBD1. V lost 6 bases, J lost 3 bases, and 22 bases stayed unmatched. The CDR3 is 19 amino acids.

This clonotype was seen at least ten times. The rearrangement links TRBV7-2 to TRBJ1-1, with TRBD1 as a possible D gene (5 bases). The CDR3 sequence is 15 residues long. V lost 5 bases to trimming and J lost 4 bases, with 17 bases between them. Germline V CDR1 and CDR2: SGHTA, FQGNSA. In DNA, the CDR3 is TGTGCCAGCAGCCCACAGGTTGGAGGGGCCACTGAAGCTTTCTTT. Translating it yields CASSPQVGGATEAFF.

The rearrangement links TRBV20-1 to TRBJ1-1, with a weak D call TRBD1 (5 bases). The CDR3 is made up of 14 amino acids. V lost 6 bases, J lost 4 bases, and 18 bases lay in between. Per germline, CDR1 DFQATT and CDR2 SNEGSKA (reference sequence). CDR3 in amino acids: CSAKSGRMSTEAFF. CDR3 nucleotide sequence: TGCAGTGCCAAATCAGGGAGGATGAGCACTGAAGCTTTCTTT.

The rearrangement links TRBV28 to TRBJ2-1; 7 bases fit TRBD1. The V segment lost 3 bases and the J segment 14 bases; nucleotides outside the gene matches: 10. The CDR3 extends over 13 amino acids. The germline CDR1 and CDR2 sequences are MDHEN and SYDVKM. The CDR3 bases are TGTGCCAGCAGTTTGAGGGGGCGAAGTATTAAGTTCTTC. As protein: CASSLRGRSIKFF.

The sample holds many counts of this clonotype. This chain uses TRBV7-2 with TRBJ2-1; tentative D call: TRBD2 (6 bases). V was pared by 3 bases and J by 12 bases, with 15 bases between. This CDR3 region has 13 residues. Germline V gene lookup returns CDR1 SGHTA and CDR2 FQGNSA. The CDR3: CASSLGKASVQFF. Written as DNA, the CDR3 is TGTGCCAGCAGCTTGGGTAAAGCTAGCGTGCAGTTCTTC.

For this clonotype: Relative to the germline gene, one junction end is altered; a read error may explain this. The chain couples TRBV27 to TRBJ2-7, with D perhaps TRBD2 (5 bases). Germline CDR1 and CDR2: MNHEY and SMNVEV (reference sequence). This CDR3 is 15 amino acids long. CDR3 coding DNA: TGTGCCAACAGTTTGGGCGGACTTAGACGCTACGAGCAGTACTTC. It specifies CANSLGGLRRYEQYF.

This chain uses TRBV7-2 with TRBJ2-7; D ambiguous. The V end was cut by 4 bases, the J end by 0 bases, with 13 bases between. CDR1 and CDR2 (germline): SGHTA, FQGNSA. The CDR3 runs to 15 residues. The CDR3 here is CASSSGRISSYEQYF. The CDR3 region has the DNA TGTGCCAGCAGCTCCGGACGTATTAGCTCCTACGAGCAGTACTTC.

This chain connects TRBV11-2 to TRBJ2-3; 11 bases align to TRBD2. The germline gives CDR1 SGHAT, CDR2 FQNNGV. The CDR3 contains 16 residues. V trimming: 3 bases; J trimming: 2 bases; junction bases outside the gene matches: 4. The CDR3 bases are TGTGCCAGCAGCTTCCGACTAGCGGGGATCACAGATACGCAGTATTTT. Protein: CASSFRLAGITDTQYF.

The chain carries TRBV19 and TRBJ1-1; D is unresolved. Germline values: CDR1 LNHDA, CDR2 SQIVND (reference sequence). This CDR3 comprises 12 residues. Trimming left V 6 bases short and J 8 bases short, with 13 bases between. DNA of the CDR3: TGTGCCAGTAGCGGAACAAGCTACGAAGCTTTCTTT. Residues: CASSGTSYEAFF.

The chain joins TRBV12-5 to TRBJ2-3; D may be TRBD2 (7 bases). V was shortened by 6 bases and J by 5 bases, with 21 bases between the two germline ends. The CDR3 length is 16 residues. CDR1 and CDR2 (germline): LGHNT, FRNRAP. CDR3 loop: CASGRGASGSRDTQYF. CDR3 bases: TGTGCTAGTGGCCGGGGGGCTAGCGGATCGAGAGATACGCAGTATTTT.

The chain carries TRBV7-2 and TRBJ1-2; D is ambiguous. The CDR3 has 16 amino acids. Trimming shortened V by 4 bases and J by 3 bases, and 18 bases separated the two germline ends. Germline-derived CDR1 and CDR2 are SGHTA and FQGNSA. CDR3 amino acids: CASSSHGGHRDYGYTF. The CDR3, as DNA: TGTGCCAGCAGCTCTCACGGCGGGCACCGAGACTATGGCTACACCTTC.

There are a few counts of this clonotype. As DNA, the CDR3 is TGTGCCAGCAGTTTTAGTCCGGTCATCTTTAGCACAGATACGCAGTATTTT. Its translation is CASSFSPVIFSTDTQYF. The chain couples TRBV12-3 or TRBV12-4 to TRBJ2-3, with D hard to call. Trimming left V 3 bases short and J 0 bases short, with 16 bases between. This CDR3 contains 17 residues.

This clonotype was picked up many times. This sequence joins TRBV6-1 and TRBJ2-7; no firm D call. The CDR3 totals 14 residues. V was cut by 6 bases and J by 0 bases, with 12 bases left in between. Per germline, CDR1 MNHNS and CDR2 SASEGT. The CDR3 DNA reads TGTGCCAGCAGAGGAGAAACAAGCTCCTACGAGCAGTACTTC. The encoded protein is CASRGETSSYEQYF.

This chain uses TRBV5-1 with TRBJ2-5, with D perhaps TRBD2 (6 bases). This CDR3 is 13 amino acids long. The ends were cut back, 2 bases at V and 5 bases at J, with 10 bases in the middle. CDR1 is SGHRS, CDR2 YFSETQ, per germline. Here the CDR3 DNA reads TGCGCCAGCAGCTTCCCAGGGAGGGAGACCCAGTACTTC. As protein: CASSFPGRETQYF.

This clonotype was seen only a few times. This chain connects TRBV7-2 to TRBJ2-3; D not resolved. The CDR3 runs 16 residues. Germline V CDR1 and CDR2: SGHTA, FQGNSA. Trimming pared 5 bases from V and 6 bases from J, leaving 21 bases between. CDR3 protein: CASSRSMASPSDTQYF. CDR3 sequence (DNA): TGTGCCAGCAGCCGATCGATGGCCTCCCCGTCGGATACGCAGTATTTT. The variable domain in full, completed from reference TRBV7-2 and TRBJ2-3, reads GAGVSQSPSNKVTEKGKDVELRCDPISGHTALYWYRQSLGQGLEFLIYFQGNSAPDKSGLPSDRFSAERTGGSVSTLTIQRTQQEDSAVYLCASSRSMASPSDTQYFGPGTRLTVL.

This clonotype was seen many times. V and J are TRBV12-3 or TRBV12-4 and TRBJ2-5; TRBD1 agrees at 8 bases. Germline trimming cut 5 bases from V and 5 bases from J; bases unmatched to any gene: 7. This CDR3 has 14 residues. In nucleotides, the CDR3 is TGTGCCAGCAGTAATACGGACAGGGCCGAGACCCAGTACTTC. Protein sequence: CASSNTDRAETQYF.

This chain uses TRBV29-1 with TRBJ1-4; perhaps TRBD1 as D (5 bases). The V end lost 4 bases, the J end lost 6 bases, and 18 bases lay between the germline ends. The CDR3 has 15 amino acids. Germline assignment: CDR1 SQVTM and CDR2 ANQGSEA. The CDR3 spells CSVAPAGQGYEKLFF. CDR3 DNA: TGCAGCGTTGCTCCGGCAGGGCAAGGATATGAAAAACTGTTTTTT.

This clonotype was counted at least ten times. J is TRBJ2-5 and V is TRBV7-2, with 15 nucleotides matching TRBD2. J was trimmed by 4 bases and V by 1 base; bases with no gene match: 4. The CDR3 totals 17 residues. Germline CDR1 reads SGHTA; CDR2 reads FQGNSA. CDR3 sequence reads: CASSLGTSGRVIETQYF. DNA for the CDR3: TGTGCCAGCAGCTTAGGGACTAGCGGGAGGGTGATAGAGACCCAGTACTTC.

This chain joins TRBV19 and TRBJ2-3; TRBD2 matches 10 bases. With 6 bases clipped from V and 2 bases from J, the junction kept 5 bases outside the gene matches. The V gene's germline CDR1 is LNHDA and CDR2 SQIVND (reference sequence). The CDR3 spans 15 residues. The CDR3 DNA reads as TGTGCCAGTAGACCTGGGACTAGCGCCACAGATACGCAGTATTTT. Protein product: CASRPGTSATDTQYF.

In its sample, this clonotype was seen a few times. The chain has TRBV4-3 and TRBJ2-2, with D possibly being TRBD1 (6 bases). V was clipped by 4 bases and J by 4 bases, with 13 bases between them. Germline V lookup: CDR1 LGHNA, CDR2 YSLEER. The CDR3 consists of 15 residues. CDR3 region: CASSLDRQVTGELFF. The CDR3 DNA reads as TGCGCCAGCAGCCTAGACAGACAGGTCACCGGGGAGCTGTTTTTT.

This clonotype was picked up many times. The chain employs TRBV4-1 and TRBJ2-1; 9 bases match TRBD2. With 4 bases clipped from V and 5 bases from J, the junction kept 12 bases outside the gene matches. The germline V gene has CDR1 MGHRA and CDR2 YSYEKL. The CDR3 sequence is 17 residues long. The CDR3 DNA is TGCGCCAGCAGCCCTACAGACCGCGGGGGGGTCGACAATGAGCAGTTCTTC. Its translation is CASSPTDRGGVDNEQFF.

The chain is built from TRBV7-8 and TRBJ2-2; D perhaps matches TRBD2 (6 bases). The CDR3 contains 16 residues. The V end was cut by 7 bases, the J end by 6 bases, with 21 bases between. Germline V CDR1 and CDR2: SGHVS, FQNEAQ. The CDR3 sequence: CASTPQALANSGELFF. CDR3 nucleotides: TGTGCCAGCACCCCGCAGGCACTAGCTAACTCCGGGGAGCTGTTTTTT. The complete variable domain, with remaining parts taken from reference TRBV7-8 and TRBJ2-2, reads GAGVSQSPRYKVAKRGQDVALRCDPISGHVSLFWYQQALGQGPEFLTYFQNEAQLDKSGLPSDRFFAERPEGSVSTLKIQRTQQEDSAVYLCASTPQALANSGELFFGEGSRLTVL.